Shown below are 25 T cell receptor beta chains from a single sample sequenced in a study of blood T cell repertoires in COVID-19. Using immunoSEQ multiplex PCR, the repertoire was profiled, and TCRdb retains in-frame clones only, with some absent. This table has some 140,000 clones, almost 85% appearing once. The sequencing input was PBMCs or T cells enriched from blood (not recorded which). Every receptor here comes from a man between 40 and 49 years old with acute COVID-19.

J is TRBJ2-5 and V is TRBV27, with 14 nucleotides matching TRBD2. V lost 6 bases to trimming and J lost 3 bases; unmatched junction nucleotides: 6. CDR1 and CDR2 from the germline V gene are MNHEY and SMNVEV (reference sequence). The CDR3 has 16 amino acids. The CDR3 protein is CASRRLAGGPKETQYF. CDR3 in DNA: TGTGCCAGCAGAAGACTAGCGGGAGGGCCGAAAGAGACCCAGTACTTC.

The rearrangement uses TRBV11-2 and TRBJ2-7; no clear D gene. CDR3 length equals 14 residues. V was trimmed by 2 bases and J by 0 bases, leaving 8 bases between them. Germline values: CDR1 SGHAT, CDR2 FQNNGV. CDR3 in amino acids: CASSLRHSSYEQYF. The CDR3 DNA reads as TGTGCCAGCAGCTTACGTCACAGCTCCTACGAGCAGTACTTC.

The V and J genes are TRBV10-3 and TRBJ1-6, with D perhaps TRBD1 (5 bases). V lost 8 bases and J 4 bases, leaving 6 bases between the germline ends. This CDR3 contains 12 residues. Germline V gene lookup returns CDR1 ENHRY and CDR2 SYGVKD. The CDR3 nucleotides are TGTGCCATCGGGGCTTATAATTCACCCCTCCACTTT. It translates to CAIGAYNSPLHF.

The rearrangement links TRBV6-2 or TRBV6-3 to TRBJ2-7; TRBD2 matches 12 bases. V lost 0 bases and J lost 2; bases outside the gene matches: 8. This CDR3 contains 18 residues. CDR1 and CDR2 from the germline V gene are MNHEY and SVGEGT. The CDR3 nucleotides are TGTGCCAGCAGTTACTCGCGGACTAGCGGGGCCGTAACCTACGAGCAGTACTTC. Encoded protein: CASSYSRTSGAVTYEQYF.

The gene calls are TRBV27 and TRBJ1-1, with a weak D call TRBD1 (6 bases). V was shortened by 5 bases and J by 6 bases, with 16 bases between the two germline ends. In germline, CDR1 is MNHEY, CDR2 SMNVEV (reference sequence). The CDR3 consists of 14 residues. Here the CDR3 DNA reads TGTGCCAGCAGTCCCCCGCGAGGGACATCTGAAGCTTTCTTT. Its protein product is CASSPPRGTSEAFF.

This rearrangement joins TRBV19 to TRBJ1-2; maybe TRBD1 (6 bases). The CDR3 totals 12 residues. V gave up 4 bases and J gave up 7 bases, with 10 bases separating them. Germline lookup yields CDR1 LNHDA and CDR2 SQIVND (reference sequence). Here the CDR3 DNA reads TGTGCCAGTAGTAGGGGGCTTCCTGGCTACACCTTC. It translates to CASSRGLPGYTF. The entire variable domain, with the rest obtained from reference TRBV19 and TRBJ1-2, is as follows: DGGITQSPKYLFRKEGQNVTLSCEQNLNHDAMYWYRQDPGQGLRLIYYSQIVNDFQKGDIAEGYSVSREKKESFPLTVTSAQKNPTAFYLCASSRGLPGYTFGSGTRLTVV.

The chain links TRBV27 to TRBJ2-2, with TRBD1 matching 10 bases. CDR3 length equals 17 residues. Trimming cost V 5 bases and J 7 bases; bases outside gene matches: 13. Germline V gives CDR1 MNHEY, CDR2 SMNVEV (reference sequence). DNA of the CDR3: TGTGCCAGCAGTATCTACCACCGACAGGGGGCGGTCGGGGAGCTGTTTTTT. The encoded protein is CASSIYHRQGAVGELFF.

The rearrangement uses TRBV9 and TRBJ2-5; 7 bases map to TRBD2. Germline CDR1 SGDLS, CDR2 YYNGEE. With 0 bases clipped from V and 2 bases from J, the junction kept 4 bases outside the gene matches. This CDR3 region has 15 residues. The CDR3 loop reads CASSVAGGFQETQYF. In DNA, the CDR3 is TGTGCCAGCAGCGTAGCGGGAGGATTTCAAGAGACCCAGTACTTC.

The rearrangement links TRBV9 to TRBJ2-1, with 8 positions matching TRBD1. Germline V CDR1 and CDR2: SGDLS, YYNGEE. J lost 8 bases, V lost 1 base, and 8 bases had no gene match. The CDR3 contains 15 residues. CDR3 sequence reads: CASSVNVDRVDEQFF. In DNA form, the CDR3 reads TGTGCCAGCAGCGTAAACGTGGACAGGGTTGATGAGCAGTTCTTC.

This clone was seen a few times. The J gene is TRBJ2-2, the V gene TRBV6-5; no reliable D call. Trimming stripped 6 bases from V and 4 bases from J, with 12 bases between. This CDR3 region has 14 residues. Germline V gene sequence: CDR1 MNHEY, CDR2 SVGAGI. Here the CDR3 DNA reads TGTGCCAGCAGATTCTCCCCGGTCACCGGGGAGCTGTTTTTT. Protein: CASRFSPVTGELFF.

This clone was recorded only once. The chain uses TRBV23-1 and TRBJ1-1; 7 nucleotides match TRBD1. TRBV23-1 is reported as an ORF; its role is uncertain. V trimming: 3 bases; J trimming: 1 base; junction bases outside the gene matches: 17. The CDR3 sequence is 19 residues long. CDR3 loop: CASSHPGQAIAAANTEAFF. Here the CDR3 DNA reads TGCGCCAGCAGTCACCCCGGACAGGCTATAGCAGCTGCGAACACTGAAGCTTTCTTT.

The chain employs TRBV2 and TRBJ1-1; a possible D gene is TRBD1 (5 bases). Germline CDR1 is SNHLY and CDR2 is FYNNEI. Trimming stripped 1 base from V and 7 bases from J, with 10 bases between. The length of the CDR3 is 13 residues. This chain's CDR3 is CASSEVTEVEAFF. DNA of the CDR3: TGTGCCAGCAGTGAAGTGACAGAGGTTGAAGCTTTCTTT.

The chain couples TRBV19 to TRBJ2-3; D is possibly TRBD2 (6 bases). CDR3 length equals 13 residues. The germline V gene has CDR1 LNHDA and CDR2 SQIVND (reference sequence). Deletions cut 5 bases from V and 2 bases from J, with 8 bases between. The CDR3 sequence: CASSELATDTQYF. The CDR3 bases are TGTGCCAGTAGTGAACTAGCCACAGATACGCAGTATTTT. Looking up the rest from reference TRBV19 and TRBJ2-3 gives the full variable domain: DGGITQSPKYLFRKEGQNVTLSCEQNLNHDAMYWYRQDPGQGLRLIYYSQIVNDFQKGDIAEGYSVSREKKESFPLTVTSAQKNPTAFYLCASSELATDTQYFGPGTRLTVL.

The chain combines TRBV6-1 with TRBJ1-5; D might be TRBD1 (5 bases). V was trimmed by 4 bases and J by 1 base, leaving 14 bases between them. This CDR3 is 16 amino acids long. The germline V gene encodes CDR1 MNHNS and CDR2 SASEGT. The CDR3 DNA is TGTGCCAGCAGTGGGACAAGAATCCGAAGCAATCAGCCCCAGCATTTT. Translated: CASSGTRIRSNQPQHF.

The gene calls are TRBV5-1 and TRBJ2-3; TRBD2 agrees at 14 bases. Germline lookup yields CDR1 SGHRS and CDR2 YFSETQ. This CDR3 has 15 residues. Trimming cost V 0 bases and J 6 bases; bases outside gene matches: 0. The CDR3 bases are TGCGCCAGCAGCTTGGGACTAGCGGGAGGGGATACGCAGTATTTT. Its protein is CASSLGLAGGDTQYF.

The genes are TRBV4-1 and TRBJ2-1, with D hard to call. V was clipped by 6 bases and J by 4 bases, with 13 bases between them. The CDR3 loop spans 14 amino acids. Germline CDR1 MGHRA, CDR2 YSYEKL. CDR3 sequence (DNA): TGCGCCAGCAGTCCTAGATCGGGTTACAATGAGCAGTTCTTC. Its protein is CASSPRSGYNEQFF.

The rearrangement joins TRBV7-9 to TRBJ2-2, with 7 bases matching TRBD2. V shed 3 bases and J 5 bases; nucleotides not matched to a gene: 6. The CDR3 extends over 15 amino acids. CDR1 SEHNR and CDR2 FQNEAQ come from the germline V gene (reference sequence). The CDR3 region has the DNA TGTGCCAGCAGCTTGTCTGCGGGGGAAACCGGGGAGCTGTTTTTT. This translates into CASSLSAGETGELFF.

The chain couples TRBV19 to TRBJ2-5; TRBD2 aligns across 7 bases. The V segment lost 5 bases and the J segment 5 bases; nucleotides outside the gene matches: 5. Germline CDR1 reads LNHDA; CDR2 reads SQIVND (reference sequence). The CDR3 runs to 13 residues. The CDR3: CASSVGLVETQYF. The CDR3, as DNA: TGTGCCAGTAGTGTAGGACTAGTCGAGACCCAGTACTTC.

In this sample, this clone turned up a few times. The chain couples TRBV6-5 to TRBJ1-1, with TRBD1 identical over 8 bases. This CDR3 has 16 amino acids. V lost 2 bases to trimming and J lost 5 bases; unmatched junction nucleotides: 10. Looked up from germline, CDR1 is MNHEY and CDR2 is SVGAGI. The CDR3, as DNA: TGTGCCAGCAGTTACATCGCAGGGGGCTGGAGGACTGAAGCTTTCTTT. It encodes CASSYIAGGWRTEAFF.

The chain is built from TRBV7-9 and TRBJ2-3; possibly TRBD2 for D (5 bases). Germline-derived CDR1 and CDR2 are SEHNR and FQNEAQ (reference sequence). V was cut by 5 bases and J by 4 bases, with 16 bases left in between. The CDR3 is made up of 15 amino acids. CDR3 DNA: TGTGCCAGCAGCCTGTTGGAGGTTTCATCAGATACGCAGTATTTT. This translates into CASSLLEVSSDTQYF. Using reference TRBV7-9 and TRBJ2-3 for the parts outside the CDR3, the full variable domain is DTGVSQNPRHKITKRGQNVTFRCDPISEHNRLYWYRQTLGQGPEFLTYFQNEAQLEKSRLLSDRFSAERPKGSFSTLEIQRTEQGDSAMYLCASSLLEVSSDTQYFGPGTRLTVL.

V usage is TRBV5-1 and J usage is TRBJ2-3; 11 positions match TRBD1. Trimming took 4 bases from V and 1 from J; bases not matched to a gene: 5. The CDR3 loop spans 16 amino acids. Germline V gene sequence: CDR1 SGHRS, CDR2 YFSETQ. The DNA of the CDR3 is TGCGCCAGCAGCCTAGGGACAGGGGGAGGCACAGATACGCAGTATTTT. The encoded protein is CASSLGTGGGTDTQYF.

This clone has just one count. V gene TRBV25-1 combines with J gene TRBJ2-3, with TRBD2 matching 11 bases. This CDR3 has 15 residues. Germline V lookup: CDR1 MGHDK, CDR2 SYGVNS. J lost 6 bases, V lost 5 bases, and 7 bases had no gene match. CDR3 loop: CASSLRLAGPDTQYF. The DNA of the CDR3 is TGTGCCAGCAGTTTACGACTAGCGGGGCCCGATACGCAGTATTTT.

CDR3 protein: CAWERGETQYF. CDR3 coding DNA: TGTGCCTGGGAGCGGGGGGAGACCCAGTACTTC. This sequence joins TRBV30 and TRBJ2-5, with 8 bases fitting TRBD2. Germline CDR1 GTSNPN, CDR2 SVGIG (reference sequence). This CDR3 spans 11 amino acids. The V gene end was trimmed by 5 bases and the J gene end by 5 bases; junction bases not matched to a gene: 1.

The V call is TRBV3-1 (or the pseudogene TRBV3-2), the J call TRBJ1-5, with 11 bases aligning to TRBD1. The CDR3 length is 15 residues. V shed 1 base and J 7 bases; nucleotides not matched to a gene: 3. The germline gives CDR1 LGHDT, CDR2 YNNKEL (reference sequence). CDR3 sequence: CASSQGTGGDQPQHF. The CDR3 DNA reads as TGTGCCAGCAGCCAAGGGACAGGGGGCGACCAGCCCCAGCATTTT.

J is TRBJ1-5 and V is TRBV4-1; tentatively, D is TRBD1 (5 bases). V dropped 1 base and J dropped 7 bases, with 20 bases sitting between them. This CDR3 region has 17 residues. Germline CDR1 and CDR2: MGHRA and YSYEKL. The CDR3 is CASSQVPAGAGDQPQHF. The DNA for the CDR3 is TGCGCCAGCAGCCAAGTCCCGGCGGGAGCGGGGGACCAGCCCCAGCATTTT.